Reported below is one T cell receptor (beta chain). Trimming pared 6 bases from V and 6 bases from J, leaving 15 bases between. Germline V gene lookup returns CDR1 KGHSH and CDR2 LQKENI. The CDR3 runs to 13 residues. The data are from a study of blood T cell repertoires in COVID-19. Method: immunoSEQ multiplex PCR; TCRdb's copy keeps in-frame clones and lacks some. There are approximately 200,000 clones in the sample; 75% to 85% occur only once, and almost 6% lies in the top ten. The chain carries TRBV18 and TRBJ2-7; D possibly corresponds to TRBD1 (5 bases). The sequencing sample was made of peripheral blood. The TCR was taken from a woman aged 35 to 49 with COVID-19, enrolled during active disease. The chain's CDR3 is CASSPGQDSEQYF. The CDR3 DNA follows: TGTGCCAGCTCCCCAGGGCAGGATTCCGAGCAGTACTTC.